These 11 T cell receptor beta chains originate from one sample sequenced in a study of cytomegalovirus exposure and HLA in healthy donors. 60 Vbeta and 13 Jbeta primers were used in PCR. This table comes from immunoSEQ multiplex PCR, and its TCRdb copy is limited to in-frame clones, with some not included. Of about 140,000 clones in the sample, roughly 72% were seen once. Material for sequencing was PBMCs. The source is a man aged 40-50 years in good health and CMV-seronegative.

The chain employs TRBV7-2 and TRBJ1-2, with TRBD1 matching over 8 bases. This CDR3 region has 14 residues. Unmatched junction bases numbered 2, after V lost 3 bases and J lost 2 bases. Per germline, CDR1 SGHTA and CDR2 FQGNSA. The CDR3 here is CASSLGTGNYGYTF. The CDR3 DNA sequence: TGTGCCAGCAGCTTGGGGACAGGCAACTATGGCTACACCTTC.

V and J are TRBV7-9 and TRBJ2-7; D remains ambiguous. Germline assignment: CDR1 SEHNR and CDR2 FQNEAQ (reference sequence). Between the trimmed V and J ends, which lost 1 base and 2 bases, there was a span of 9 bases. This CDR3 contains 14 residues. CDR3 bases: TGTGCCAGCAGCTTAGGCTTACAGACCTACGAGCAGTACTTC. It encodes CASSLGLQTYEQYF. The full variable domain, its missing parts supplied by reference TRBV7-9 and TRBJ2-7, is DTGVSQNPRHKITKRGQNVTFRCDPISEHNRLYWYRQTLGQGPEFLTYFQNEAQLEKSRLLSDRFSAERPKGSFSTLEIQRTEQGDSAMYLCASSLGLQTYEQYFGPGTRLTVT.

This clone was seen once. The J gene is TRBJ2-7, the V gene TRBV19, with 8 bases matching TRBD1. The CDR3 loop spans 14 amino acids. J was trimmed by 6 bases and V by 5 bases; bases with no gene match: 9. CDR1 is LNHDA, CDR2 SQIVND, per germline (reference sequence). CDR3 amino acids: CASSAQGAAGEQYF. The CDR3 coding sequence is TGTGCCAGTAGTGCCCAGGGGGCCGCGGGCGAGCAGTACTTC.

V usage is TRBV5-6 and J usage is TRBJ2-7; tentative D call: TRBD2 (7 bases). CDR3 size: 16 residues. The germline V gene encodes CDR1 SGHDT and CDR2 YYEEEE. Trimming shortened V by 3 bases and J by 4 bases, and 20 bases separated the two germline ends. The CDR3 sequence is CASSWGRGTSYYEQYF. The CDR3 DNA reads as TGTGCCAGCAGCTGGGGGAGGGGGACATCTTATTACGAGCAGTACTTC.

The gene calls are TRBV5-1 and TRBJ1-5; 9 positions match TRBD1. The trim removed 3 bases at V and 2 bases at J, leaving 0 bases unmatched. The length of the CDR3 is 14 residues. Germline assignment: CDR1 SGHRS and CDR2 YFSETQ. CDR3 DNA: TGCGCCAGCAGCTGGACAGGGGGCAATCAGCCCCAGCATTTT. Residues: CASSWTGGNQPQHF. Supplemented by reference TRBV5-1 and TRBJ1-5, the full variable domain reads KAGVTQTPRYLIKTRGQQVTLSCSPISGHRSVSWYQQTPGQGLQFLFEYFSETQRNKGNFPGRFSGRQFSNSRSEMNVSTLELGDSALYLCASSWTGGNQPQHFGDGTRLSIL.

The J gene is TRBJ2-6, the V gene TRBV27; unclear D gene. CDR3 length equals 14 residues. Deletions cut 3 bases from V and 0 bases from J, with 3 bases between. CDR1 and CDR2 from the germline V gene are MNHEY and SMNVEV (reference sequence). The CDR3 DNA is TGTGCCAGCAGTTTCCTCTCTGGGGCCAACGTCCTGACTTTC. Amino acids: CASSFLSGANVLTF.

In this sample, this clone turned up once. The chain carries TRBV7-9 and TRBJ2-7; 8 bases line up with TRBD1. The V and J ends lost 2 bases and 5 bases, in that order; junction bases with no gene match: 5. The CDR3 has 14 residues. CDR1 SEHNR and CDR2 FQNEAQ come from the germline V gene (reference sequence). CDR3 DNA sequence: TGTGCCAGCAGCTTAAGGCAGGGGGCCGACGAGCAGTACTTC. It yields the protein CASSLRQGADEQYF.

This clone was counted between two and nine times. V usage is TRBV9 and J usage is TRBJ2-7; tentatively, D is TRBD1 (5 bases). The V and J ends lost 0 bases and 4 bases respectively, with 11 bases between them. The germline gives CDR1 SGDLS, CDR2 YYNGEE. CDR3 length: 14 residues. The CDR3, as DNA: TGTGCCAGCAGCGTAGCCGTCCAGGGTTACGAGCAGTACTTC. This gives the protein CASSVAVQGYEQYF.

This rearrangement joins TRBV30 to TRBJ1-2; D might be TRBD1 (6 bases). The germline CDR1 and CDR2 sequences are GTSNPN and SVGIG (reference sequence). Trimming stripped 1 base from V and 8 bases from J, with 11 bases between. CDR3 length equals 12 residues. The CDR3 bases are TGTGCCTGGAGTGAGGGGGAAGGAGGCTACACCTTC. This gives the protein CAWSEGEGGYTF.

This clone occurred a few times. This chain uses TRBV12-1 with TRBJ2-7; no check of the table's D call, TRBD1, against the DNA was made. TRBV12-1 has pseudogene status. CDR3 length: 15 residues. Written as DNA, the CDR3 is TGTGCCAGCAGCTCACCAAGGGGGCTCTCCTACGAGCAGTACTTC. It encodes CASSSPRGLSYEQYF.

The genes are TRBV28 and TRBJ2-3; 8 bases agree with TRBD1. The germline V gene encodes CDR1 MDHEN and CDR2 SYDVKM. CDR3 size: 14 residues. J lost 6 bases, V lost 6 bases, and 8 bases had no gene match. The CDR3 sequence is CASSTTGAWDTQYF. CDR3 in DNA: TGTGCCAGCAGCACGACAGGGGCGTGGGATACGCAGTATTTT.